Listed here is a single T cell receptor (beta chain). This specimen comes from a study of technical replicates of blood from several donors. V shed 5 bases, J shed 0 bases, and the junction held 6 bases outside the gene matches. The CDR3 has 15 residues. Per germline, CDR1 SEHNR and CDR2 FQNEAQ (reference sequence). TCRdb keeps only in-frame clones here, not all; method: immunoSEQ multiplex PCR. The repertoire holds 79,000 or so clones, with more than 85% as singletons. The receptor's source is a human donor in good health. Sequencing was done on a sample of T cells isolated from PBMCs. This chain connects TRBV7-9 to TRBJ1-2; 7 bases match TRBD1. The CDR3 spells CASSVVTGANYGYTF. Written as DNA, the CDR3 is TGTGCCAGCAGCGTAGTTACAGGGGCTAACTATGGCTACACCTTC.